The entry below describes one T cell receptor beta chain. Looked up from germline, CDR1 is SGHTA and CDR2 is FQGTGA. V was pared by 2 bases and J by 0 bases, with 7 bases between. The CDR3 loop spans 15 amino acids. These data originate in a study of blood T cell repertoires in COVID-19. Study as a whole: T cells, B-cell-depleted T cells, or PBMCs supplied cDNA or gDNA.

Sequencing was performed with immunoSEQ multiplex PCR; in TCRdb, only in-frame clones are kept and a portion is missing. The table has 250,000 or so clones, around nine tenths seen once. This receptor was taken from a woman between 18 and 29 years old who had recovered from COVID-19. The sample was PBMCs or T cells enriched from blood (not recorded which). This sequence joins TRBV7-3 and TRBJ2-2; D is uncertain. The CDR3 coding sequence is TGTGCCAGCAGCTTAGTGGGCCCGAACACCGGGGAGCTGTTTTTT. As protein: CASSLVGPNTGELFF.